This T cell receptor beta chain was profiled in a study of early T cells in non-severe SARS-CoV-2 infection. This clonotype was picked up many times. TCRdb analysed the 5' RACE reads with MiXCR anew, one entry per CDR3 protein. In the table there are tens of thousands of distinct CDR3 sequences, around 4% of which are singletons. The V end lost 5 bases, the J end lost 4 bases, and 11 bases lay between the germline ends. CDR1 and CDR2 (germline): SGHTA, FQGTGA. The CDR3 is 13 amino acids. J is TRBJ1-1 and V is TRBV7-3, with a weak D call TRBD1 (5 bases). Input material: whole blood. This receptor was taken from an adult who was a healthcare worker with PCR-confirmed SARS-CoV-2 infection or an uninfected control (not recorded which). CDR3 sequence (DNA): TGTGCCAGCAGCCCGCAGGGCTTCACTGAAGCTTTCTTT. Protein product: CASSPQGFTEAFF.